This T cell receptor (beta chain) was observed in a study of T cells in Graves' hyperthyroidism and ophthalmopathy. Trimming removed 6 bases at V and 1 base at J, with 10 bases between. Germline V gene sequence: CDR1 MDHEN, CDR2 SYDVKM. There are 14 residues in the CDR3. Using RNA transcripts as the source, TCR beta CDR3 regions were amplified. HTBI primers drove first-round RT-PCR of the TCR CDR3. TCRdb used MiXCR to reprocess the multiplex PCR reads, holding one entry per CDR3 protein. Of under 650,000 distinct CDR3 sequences in the sample, 15% to 20% were seen once. This clonotype was detected a few times.

The rearrangement joins TRBV28 to TRBJ1-5, with D possibly matching TRBD1 (5 bases). The source is a woman aged 30 to 39 with Graves' hyperthyroidism. The sample taken for sequencing was blood. The CDR3 is CASSRDPSNQPQHF. The CDR3 DNA is TGTGCCAGCAGCCGGGACCCGAGCAATCAGCCCCAGCATTTT.